This TCR beta chain is drawn from a study of blood T cell repertoires in COVID-19. Overall study: Samples came from the United States, Italy and Spain, spanning acute and convalescent COVID-19.

Patients from Seattle were sampled longitudinally, starting during active infection. Methods used by the authors: Quantification of nucleated cells was approximated via reference gene primer amplification. Profiled with immunoSEQ multiplex PCR; TCRdb holds only in-frame clones, not every one. V, J and clone size are those of that table, while D and trimming were read from the DNA. Among tens of thousands of clones listed, around 87% were seen once. Germline CDR1 reads MNHEY; CDR2 reads SMNVEV (reference sequence). The V gene end was trimmed by 7 bases and the J gene end by 2 bases; junction bases not matched to a gene: 5. The CDR3 runs to 14 residues.

Input material: peripheral blood. The J gene is TRBJ2-3, the V gene TRBV27, with 8 bases aligning to TRBD2. This TCR came from a woman aged 60-75 years with COVID-19, enrolled during active disease. The CDR3 sequence: CASTALAATDTQYF. The DNA of the CDR3 is TGTGCCAGCACCGCACTAGCGGCCACAGATACGCAGTATTTT.